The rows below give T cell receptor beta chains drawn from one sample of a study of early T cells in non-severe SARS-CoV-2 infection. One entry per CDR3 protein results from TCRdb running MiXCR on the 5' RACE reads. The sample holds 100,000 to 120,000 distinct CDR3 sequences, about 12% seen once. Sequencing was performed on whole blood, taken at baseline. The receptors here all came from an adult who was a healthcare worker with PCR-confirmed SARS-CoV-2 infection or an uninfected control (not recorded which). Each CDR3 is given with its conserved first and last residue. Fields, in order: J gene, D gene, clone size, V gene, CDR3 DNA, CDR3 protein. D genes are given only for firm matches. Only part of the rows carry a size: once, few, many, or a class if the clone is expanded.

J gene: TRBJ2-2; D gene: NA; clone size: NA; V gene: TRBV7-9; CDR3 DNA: TGTGCCAGCAGCTCGGGTTTGCGGCCTAACACCGGGGAGCTGTTTTTT; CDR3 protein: CASSSGLRPNTGELFF
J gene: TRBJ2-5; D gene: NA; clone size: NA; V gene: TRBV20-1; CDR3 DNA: TGCAGTGCTAGCCGGGACAGCGGGCAAGAGACCCAGTACTTC; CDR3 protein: CSASRDSGQETQYF
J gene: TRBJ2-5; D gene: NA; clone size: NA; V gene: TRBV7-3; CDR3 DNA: TGTGCCAGCAGCTTAATCCGCTATCAAGAGACCCAGTACTTC; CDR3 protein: CASSLIRYQETQYF
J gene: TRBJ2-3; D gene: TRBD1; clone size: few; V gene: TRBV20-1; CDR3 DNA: TGCAGTGCTAGAGACCGGACAGGGTTGGCAGATACGCAGTATTTT; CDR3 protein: CSARDRTGLADTQYF
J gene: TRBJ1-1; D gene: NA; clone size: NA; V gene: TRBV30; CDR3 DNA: TGTGCCTGGGGTCCCTTAGGGGTCACTGAAGCTTTCTTT; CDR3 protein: CAWGPLGVTEAFF
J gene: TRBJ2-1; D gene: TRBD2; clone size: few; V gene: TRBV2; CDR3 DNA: TGTGCCAGCAAAGGGCGGGGGGGCTCCTACAATGAGCAGTTCTTC; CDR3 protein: CASKGRGGSYNEQFF
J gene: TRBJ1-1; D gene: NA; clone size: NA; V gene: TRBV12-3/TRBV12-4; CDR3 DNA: TGTGCCAGCAGTCCCCTACCTTCCACTGAAGCTTTCTTT; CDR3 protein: CASSPLPSTEAFF
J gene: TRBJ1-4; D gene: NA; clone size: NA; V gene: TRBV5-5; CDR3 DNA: TGTGCCAGCAGCCCGACCGATCTCGGACTGTTTTTT; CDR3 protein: CASSPTDLGLFF
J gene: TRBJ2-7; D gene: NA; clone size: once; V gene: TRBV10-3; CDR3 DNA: TGTGCCATCAGTGAGTCACAGGCCTCCTACGAGCAGTACTTC; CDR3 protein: CAISESQASYEQYF
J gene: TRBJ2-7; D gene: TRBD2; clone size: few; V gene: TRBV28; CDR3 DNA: TGTGCCAGCAGCCTTAGCGGGGAGGGGGCCTACGAGCAGTACTTC; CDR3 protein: CASSLSGEGAYEQYF
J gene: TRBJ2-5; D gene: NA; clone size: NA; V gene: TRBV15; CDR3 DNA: TGTGCCACCAGCCTTCAAAGGGACGCCCTGACCCAGTACTTC; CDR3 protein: CATSLQRDALTQYF
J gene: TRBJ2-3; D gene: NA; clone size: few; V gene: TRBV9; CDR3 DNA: TGTGCCAGCAGCGTAGTGTCCCGTTCAGGCACAGATACGCAGTATTTT; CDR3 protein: CASSVVSRSGTDTQYF
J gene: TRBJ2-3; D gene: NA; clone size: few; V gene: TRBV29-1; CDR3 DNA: TGCAGCGTTGGAAGGGGGACAGATACGCAGTATTTT; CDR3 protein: CSVGRGTDTQYF
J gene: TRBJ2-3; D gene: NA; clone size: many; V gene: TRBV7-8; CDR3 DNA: TGTGCCAGCAGCACAGGGTACAGCACAGATACGCAGTATTTT; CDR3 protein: CASSTGYSTDTQYF
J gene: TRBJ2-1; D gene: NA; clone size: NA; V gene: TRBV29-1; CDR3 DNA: TGCAGCGTCGTGGAGTACAATGAGCAGTTCTTC; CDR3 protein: CSVVEYNEQFF
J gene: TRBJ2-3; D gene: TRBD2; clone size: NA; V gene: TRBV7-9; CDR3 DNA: TGTGCCAGCAGCTTAGACGTGTCTAGCGGGGGCCTGGATACGCAGTATTTT; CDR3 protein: CASSLDVSSGGLDTQYF
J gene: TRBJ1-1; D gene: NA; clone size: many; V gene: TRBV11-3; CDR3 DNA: TGTGCCAGCAGCTTAACGAGCGGACGCCCGAACACTGAAGCTTTCTTT; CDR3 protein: CASSLTSGRPNTEAFF
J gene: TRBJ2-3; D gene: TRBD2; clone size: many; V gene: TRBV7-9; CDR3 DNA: TGTGCCAGCAGCCACCTGGGGGGGAGGGCCCTCAGGACAGATACGCAGTATTTT; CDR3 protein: CASSHLGGRALRTDTQYF
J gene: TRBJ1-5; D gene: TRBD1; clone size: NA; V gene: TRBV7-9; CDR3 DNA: TGTGCCAGCAGCTTAGCTGGACAGGGGAGTCAGCCCCAGCATTTT; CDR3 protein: CASSLAGQGSQPQHF
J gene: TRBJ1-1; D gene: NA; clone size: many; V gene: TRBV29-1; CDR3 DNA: TGCAGCGTTGAAGCGGACTTGGACACTGAAGCTTTCTTT; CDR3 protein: CSVEADLDTEAFF